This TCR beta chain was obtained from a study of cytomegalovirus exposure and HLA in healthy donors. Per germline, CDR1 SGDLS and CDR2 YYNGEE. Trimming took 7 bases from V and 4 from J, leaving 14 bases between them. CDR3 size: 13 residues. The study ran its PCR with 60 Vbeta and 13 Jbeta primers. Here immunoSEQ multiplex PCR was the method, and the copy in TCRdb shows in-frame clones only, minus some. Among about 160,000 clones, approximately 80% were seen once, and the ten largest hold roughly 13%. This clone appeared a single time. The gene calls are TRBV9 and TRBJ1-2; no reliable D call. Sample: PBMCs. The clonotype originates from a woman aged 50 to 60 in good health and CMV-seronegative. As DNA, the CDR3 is TGTGCCAGCGCCGGAGACGGAATCTATGGCTACACCTTC. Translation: CASAGDGIYGYTF.